One and the same sample provided the 5 T cell receptor beta chains below, sequenced in a study of cytomegalovirus exposure and HLA in healthy donors. This PCR relied on a set of 60 Vbeta primers and 13 Jbeta primers. Sequencing was performed with immunoSEQ multiplex PCR; in TCRdb, only in-frame clones are kept and a portion is missing. The sample lists 200,000 or so clones; about four fifths were seen once. Sequencing was performed on PBMCs. The receptors shown here come from a woman between 45 and 65 years old in good health and CMV-seropositive.

The V and J genes are TRBV28 and TRBJ2-2; maybe TRBD1 (5 bases). Germline lookup yields CDR1 MDHEN and CDR2 SYDVKM. Trimming cost V 9 bases and J 0 bases, with 11 bases left between them. This CDR3 is built from 14 residues. DNA of the CDR3: TGTGCCAGTAGACAGTTTTCGAACACCGGGGAGCTGTTTTTT. Its translation: CASRQFSNTGELFF.

This chain uses TRBV6-5 with TRBJ1-6; TRBD1 aligns across 7 bases. Germline V gene sequence: CDR1 MNHEY, CDR2 SVGAGI. CDR3 length: 13 residues. V shed 6 bases and J 8 bases; nucleotides not matched to a gene: 4. The CDR3 reads CASSRQGYSPLHF. CDR3 nucleotide sequence: TGTGCCAGCAGCCGACAGGGCTATTCACCCCTCCACTTT.

The V and J genes are TRBV4-3 and TRBJ1-1, with 7 bases identical to TRBD1. V lost 2 bases to trimming and J lost 4 bases; unmatched junction nucleotides: 7. This CDR3 comprises 15 residues. The germline gives CDR1 LGHNA, CDR2 YSLEER. CDR3 sequence: CASSQRRGPGTEAFF. In DNA form, the CDR3 reads TGCGCCAGCAGCCAAAGAAGGGGGCCGGGCACTGAAGCTTTCTTT.

With regard to this clone: The junction departs from germline at one end; a sequencing error may be responsible. Other DNA sequences in this specimen translate into the identical CDR3. The V call is TRBV7-3, the J call TRBJ1-5; unclear D gene. The length of the CDR3 is 10 residues. Germline V CDR1 and CDR2: SGHTA, FQGTGA. The CDR3 here is CALGGQPQHF. CDR3 in DNA: TGTGCATTAGGAGGCCAGCCCCAGCACTTT.

V gene TRBV4-2 combines with J gene TRBJ1-1; 7 bases are a match to TRBD1. With 4 bases clipped from V and 4 bases from J, the junction kept 6 bases outside the gene matches. CDR1 is LGHNA, CDR2 YNFKEQ, per germline. This CDR3 has 14 residues. The CDR3 DNA follows: TGTGCCAGCAGCCTCGGGGCAGGGGGCACTGAAGCTTTCTTT. This translates into CASSLGAGGTEAFF.